The 32 T cell receptor beta chains given below trace back to one sample, sequenced in a study of a mutant IDH1 vaccine in newly diagnosed glioma. Assay: immunoSEQ multiplex PCR; the TCRdb copy retains only in-frame clones and omits some. Of 41,000 or so clones listed, around 81% are singletons. Their antigens are not known. This sample's time point: week 23, last vaccination. Every vaccination contained 300 ug of the mutant IDH1 20-mer peptide and was paired with topical imiquimod. The input for sequencing was PBMCs, taken from a glioma patient whose treatment included an IDH1 peptide vaccine. The origin of the receptors is a woman aged 40 to 50 with glioma. Some clones in this sample may be carry-over from other donors' samples.

The CDR3 reads CASSLSRTLYNTEAFF. The CDR3 DNA is TGTGCCAGCAGTTTATCCCGGACACTTTATAACACTGAAGCTTTCTTT. The rearrangement links TRBV27 to TRBJ1-1; tentatively, D is TRBD1 (5 bases). V lost 0 bases to trimming and J lost 2 bases, with 13 bases between them. The germline gives CDR1 MNHEY, CDR2 SMNVEV (reference sequence). The CDR3 is made up of 16 amino acids.

The chain couples TRBV14 to TRBJ2-5, with 7 bases fitting TRBD1. From germline, CDR1 is SGHDN and CDR2 FVKESK. The CDR3 runs to 14 residues. Germline trimming cut 1 base from V and 7 bases from J; bases unmatched to any gene: 6. This CDR3 is CASSQGDSKRTQYF. Here the CDR3 DNA reads TGTGCCAGCAGCCAAGGGGACAGTAAGCGGACCCAGTACTTC.

The chain links TRBV7-2 to TRBJ2-7; D unresolved. Per the germline V gene, CDR1 is SGHTA and CDR2 is FQGNSA. V was cut by 5 bases and J by 2 bases, with 13 bases left in between. The CDR3 consists of 14 residues. This CDR3 is CASSPQRGAYEQYF. For the CDR3, the DNA is TGTGCCAGCAGCCCGCAGCGTGGGGCCTACGAGCAGTACTTC.

Comment on this clone: The same CDR3 arises from other DNA sequences in this sample as well. The chain joins TRBV18 to TRBJ1-5, with no clear D. The CDR3 has 14 amino acids. Per germline, CDR1 KGHSH and CDR2 LQKENI. V lost 3 bases, J lost 6 bases, and 12 bases lay in between. The CDR3 here is CASSPVRGGQPQHF. CDR3 in DNA: TGTGCCAGCTCACCGGTGAGAGGAGGTCAGCCCCAGCATTTT.

V and J are TRBV21-1 and TRBJ2-3; the D call of TRBD2 is as the table states it, not checked on the DNA. TRBV21-1 is assigned pseudogene status. The CDR3 has 15 residues. This chain's CDR3 is CASRGQVGITDTQYF. CDR3 bases: TGTGCCAGCCGCGGGCAGGTGGGGATCACAGATACGCAGTATTTT.

This clone has just a few counts. Other nucleotide sequences from this sample produce the same CDR3. The chain carries TRBV6-5 and TRBJ1-1; maybe TRBD1 (5 bases). This CDR3 comprises 14 residues. Germline V gene sequence: CDR1 MNHEY, CDR2 SVGAGI. V was trimmed by 0 bases and J by 1 base, leaving 6 bases between them. The CDR3 DNA reads TGTGCCAGCAGTTACTCGGGGGGGAACACTGAAGCTTTCTTT. It codes for CASSYSGGNTEAFF.

V gene TRBV27 combines with J gene TRBJ2-7; D is ambiguous. The V gene lost 6 bases and the J gene lost 9 bases, with 24 bases spanning the gap. CDR3 length equals 15 residues. Germline assignment: CDR1 MNHEY and CDR2 SMNVEV (reference sequence). CDR3 in amino acids: CASSPTPLRVLGQYF. For the CDR3, the DNA is TGTGCCAGCAGCCCAACCCCCCTAAGGGTGTTGGGGCAGTACTTC.

The J gene is TRBJ1-1, the V gene TRBV19; weak D call: TRBD1 (5 bases). The CDR3 length is 13 residues. V was clipped by 6 bases and J by 2 bases, with 10 bases between them. CDR1 and CDR2 (germline): LNHDA, SQIVND (reference sequence). The CDR3: CASSGGINTEAFF. CDR3 coding DNA: TGTGCCAGTAGCGGGGGAATTAACACTGAAGCTTTCTTT.

This CDR3 reads CASSEWGTGGADEQYF. The CDR3 bases are TGTGCCAGCAGTGAATGGGGGACAGGGGGCGCCGACGAGCAGTACTTC. V usage is TRBV25-1 and J usage is TRBJ2-7; 12 positions agree with TRBD1. The CDR3 loop spans 16 amino acids. V dropped 1 base and J dropped 5; count of bases not matched to a gene: 6. In germline, CDR1 is MGHDK, CDR2 SYGVNS.

This sequence joins TRBV4-2 and TRBJ2-1; TRBD2 might be the D (5 bases). Germline V gives CDR1 LGHNA, CDR2 YNFKEQ. Trimming removed 0 bases from V and 1 base from J, with 10 bases in between. This CDR3 is 16 amino acids long. For the CDR3, the DNA is TGTGCCAGCAGCCAAGATCGGCGGGTGTCCTACAATGAGCAGTTCTTC. It yields the protein CASSQDRRVSYNEQFF.

This chain connects TRBV29-1 to TRBJ2-7; 8 bases are shared with TRBD1. Looked up from germline, CDR1 is SQVTM and CDR2 is ANQGSEA. Trimming at V came to 4 bases and at J to 2 bases, leaving 4 bases not matched to a gene. This CDR3 has 13 amino acids. CDR3 sequence reads: CSVGTGLTYEQYF. The CDR3 DNA is TGCAGCGTTGGGACAGGGCTTACCTACGAGCAGTACTTC.

V is TRBV7-2 and J is TRBJ1-1; maybe TRBD1 (6 bases). The germline CDR1 and CDR2 sequences are SGHTA and FQGNSA. The CDR3 extends over 14 amino acids. Trimming shortened V by 4 bases and J by 9 bases, and 18 bases separated the two germline ends. The CDR3 sequence: CASSSGRTVAKAFF. Here the CDR3 DNA reads TGTGCCAGCAGCTCTGGGCGGACAGTAGCCAAAGCTTTCTTT.

This rearrangement joins TRBV18 to TRBJ2-4; D tentatively reads TRBD1 or TRBD2 (5 bases each). V shed 2 bases and J shed 3 bases, with 23 bases lying between them. Germline values: CDR1 KGHSH, CDR2 LQKENI. There are 19 residues in the CDR3. The CDR3 sequence: CASSPGAGSRGIGKNIQYF. In DNA, the CDR3 is TGTGCCAGCTCACCAGGGGCCGGAAGTCGGGGAATAGGCAAAAACATTCAGTACTTC.

This sequence joins TRBV29-1 and TRBJ2-5; TRBD2 aligns across 8 bases. Germline CDR1 SQVTM, CDR2 ANQGSEA. The CDR3 is made up of 13 amino acids. The J segment lost 4 bases and the V segment lost 4 bases, leaving 5 bases of the junction unmatched. The CDR3 DNA follows: TGCAGCGTTGGACCGGGGGGGCGAGAGACCCAGTACTTC. Amino acid sequence: CSVGPGGRETQYF.

This clone was found a few times. Germline is not matched at one junction end, which may reflect a read error. J is TRBJ1-1 and V is TRBV7-9, with TRBD1 identical over 8 bases. Germline CDR1 is SEHNR and CDR2 is FQNEAQ (reference sequence). The CDR3 totals 11 residues. CDR3: CASSPPGQERF. In DNA, the CDR3 is TGTGCCAGCAGCCCGCCGGGACAGGAGCGGTTT. The full variable domain, rest sourced from reference TRBV7-9 and TRBJ1-1, is DTGVSQNPRHKITKRGQNVTFRCDPISEHNRLYWYRQTLGQGPEFLTYFQNEAQLEKSRLLSDRFSAERPKGSFSTLEIQRTEQGDSAMYLCASSPPGQERFGQGTRLTVV.

V and J are TRBV9 and TRBJ1-3, with unresolved D. Germline V lookup: CDR1 SGDLS, CDR2 YYNGEE. This CDR3 is built from 13 residues. V lost 3 bases and J 7 bases, leaving 11 bases between the germline ends. The CDR3 region has the DNA TGTGCCAGCAGCGAGGGCGTTTCGAACACCATATATTTT. Translated: CASSEGVSNTIYF.

The chain carries TRBV9 and TRBJ2-7; D call uncertain. Germline V gene data show CDR1 as SGDLS and CDR2 as YYNGEE. V was shortened by 0 bases and J by 5 bases, with 9 bases between the two germline ends. The CDR3 has 13 residues. Here the CDR3 reads CASSVDVRDEQYF. CDR3 bases: TGTGCCAGCAGCGTAGACGTCCGAGACGAGCAGTACTTC.

The rearrangement uses TRBV11-2 and TRBJ2-5; TRBD2 agrees at 8 bases. The trim removed 5 bases at V and 2 bases at J, leaving 4 bases unmatched. CDR3 length equals 14 residues. In germline, CDR1 is SGHAT, CDR2 FQNNGV. This CDR3 reads CASSPGGGQETQYF. CDR3 coding DNA: TGTGCCAGCAGCCCGGGGGGGGGACAAGAGACCCAGTACTTC.

A remark on this clone: At one end, the junction sequence differs from germline, possibly due to a read error. The chain is built from TRBV29-1 and TRBJ1-2; D not resolved. Germline V gene sequence: CDR1 SQVTM, CDR2 ANQGSEA. The CDR3 consists of 11 residues. The CDR3 region has the DNA TGCAGCGTTGAATTGCTGCGGAGCCTGGCCTTC. Its translation is CSVELLRSLAF.

The rearrangement links TRBV29-1 to TRBJ2-5; 7 bases are a match to TRBD1. Germline CDR1 is SQVTM and CDR2 is ANQGSEA. V was pared by 3 bases and J by 4 bases, with 5 bases of the junction left unmatched. There are 13 residues in the CDR3. CDR3 coding DNA: TGCAGCGTTGACCCCTACAGGGGAGAGACCCAGTACTTC. Translated, it gives CSVDPYRGETQYF.

The CDR3 here is CASSAIAGGAYNEQFF. For the CDR3, the DNA is TGTGCCAGCAGCGCTATAGCGGGAGGGGCCTACAATGAGCAGTTCTTC. The V call is TRBV9, the J call TRBJ2-1; TRBD2 aligns across 11 bases. This CDR3 spans 16 amino acids. Germline CDR1 and CDR2: SGDLS and YYNGEE. Trimming removed 3 bases from V and 2 bases from J; junction bases left unmatched: 4.

This clone was found a few times. The chain combines TRBV23-1 with TRBJ1-2; TRBD1 matches at 8 bases. TRBV23-1 is recorded as an ORF, its role being uncertain. The trim removed 4 bases at V and 7 bases at J, leaving 5 bases unmatched. The CDR3 is 13 residues long. The CDR3 coding sequence is TGCGCCAGCAGTCCCCAGGGGGCGGGTGGCTACACCTTC. It codes for CASSPQGAGGYTF.

CDR3: CASSFQQAGNIQYF. CDR3 coding DNA: TGTGCCAGCAGCTTTCAACAGGCGGGAAACATTCAGTACTTC. V and J are TRBV11-2 and TRBJ2-4; tentatively, D is TRBD1 or TRBD2 (5 bases each). CDR1 is SGHAT and CDR2 is FQNNGV in the germline V gene. This CDR3 region has 14 residues. V lost 3 bases and J lost 6, with 12 bases in between.

This clone has just a few counts. This chain connects TRBV28 to TRBJ1-5; D not resolved. Between the trimmed V and J ends, which lost 3 bases and 7 bases, there was a span of 16 bases. Germline lookup yields CDR1 MDHEN and CDR2 SYDVKM. The CDR3 has 15 residues. CDR3 loop: CASSLGRGYRQPQHF. As DNA, the CDR3 is TGTGCCAGCAGTTTGGGAAGAGGGTATAGACAGCCCCAGCATTTT.

The V gene is TRBV30, the J gene TRBJ2-2; TRBD2 is a possible D gene (7 bases). Trimming took off 2 bases at V and 6 bases at J, with 16 bases between the two ends. The CDR3 sequence is 15 residues long. CDR1 and CDR2 from the germline V gene are GTSNPN and SVGIG (reference sequence). This CDR3 reads CAWSSVRGGSGELFF. CDR3 nucleotide sequence: TGTGCCTGGAGTTCAGTCAGGGGAGGGTCCGGGGAGCTGTTTTTT.

The V and J genes are TRBV29-1 and TRBJ2-3; possible D gene TRBD2, 6 bases. Trimming cost V 3 bases and J 6 bases, with 13 bases left between them. The germline V gene has CDR1 SQVTM and CDR2 ANQGSEA. The CDR3 loop spans 13 amino acids. The CDR3 nucleotides are TGCAGCGTTGATCCCGGACGGGAGGATACGCAGTATTTT. As protein: CSVDPGREDTQYF.

This chain joins TRBV6-5 and TRBJ1-2; D may be TRBD1 (5 bases). This CDR3 spans 13 amino acids. Germline V CDR1 and CDR2: MNHEY, SVGAGI. V was trimmed by 6 bases and J by 4 bases, leaving 12 bases between them. CDR3 nucleotide sequence: TGTGCCAGCAGCCCCCGGGGGACCTATGGCTACACCTTC. Protein product: CASSPRGTYGYTF.

This clone was observed once. DNA for the CDR3: TGTGCCTGGAGTCCGACAGCAATTAATGAAAAACTGTTTTTT. This translates into CAWSPTAINEKLFF. The chain couples TRBV30 to TRBJ1-4, with D possibly TRBD1 on 5 matching bases. The V gene's germline CDR1 is GTSNPN and CDR2 SVGIG (reference sequence). This CDR3 contains 14 residues. V gave up 2 bases and J gave up 4 bases, with 11 bases separating them.

CDR3 region: CASSLRSSAVQETQYF. Here the CDR3 DNA reads TGCGCCAGCAGCTTGAGGTCAAGCGCCGTCCAAGAGACCCAGTACTTC. This sequence joins TRBV5-1 and TRBJ2-5; D not resolved. The CDR3 has 16 residues. CDR1 and CDR2 from the germline V gene are SGHRS and YFSETQ. V was pared by 1 base and J by 1 base, with 14 bases between.

The chain couples TRBV6-5 to TRBJ2-3; 7 bases are a match to TRBD2. The CDR3 is 15 residues long. Losses at the gene ends were 0 bases for V and 4 bases for J; bases not matched to a gene: 4. The germline V gene has CDR1 MNHEY and CDR2 SVGAGI. CDR3 residues: CASSYSSGRADTQYF. The DNA for the CDR3 is TGTGCCAGCAGTTACTCGTCAGGGAGGGCAGATACGCAGTATTTT.

V usage is TRBV6-6 and J usage is TRBJ1-5, with D perhaps TRBD1 (5 bases). V lost 7 bases to trimming and J lost 4 bases, with 8 bases between them. The CDR3 is made up of 12 amino acids. Germline CDR1 MNHNY, CDR2 SVGAGI (reference sequence). In DNA form, the CDR3 reads TGTGCCAGCACCGGGGGAAATCAGCCCCAGCATTTT. Protein: CASTGGNQPQHF.

In its sample, this clone was seen once. The chain is built from TRBV4-1 and TRBJ2-7; 11 nucleotides align to TRBD2. The CDR3 is made up of 15 amino acids. With V trimmed by 4 bases and J by 1 base, 3 bases remained unmatched. CDR1 and CDR2 from the germline V gene are MGHRA and YSYEKL. CDR3 in amino acids: CASSPGTSGSYEQYF. The CDR3 nucleotides read TGCGCCAGCAGCCCCGGGACTAGCGGATCCTACGAGCAGTACTTC.